Following are 17 T cell receptor beta chains from one sample sequenced in a study of T-cell memory formation after mild COVID-19. From the 5' RACE reads, TCRdb called clonotypes with MiXCR, one entry per CDR3 protein. The sample carries 400,000 to 500,000 distinct CDR3 sequences, approximately 20% recorded once. Sequenced sample: PBMCs or a T cell subset sorted from them (not recorded which). These receptor sequences come from an adult woman who had mild COVID-19 (a few samples of this study predate the infection). Cell type and time point are not known.

This clonotype has just a few counts. The genes are TRBV5-1 and TRBJ2-7; 10 bases fit TRBD1. The CDR3 has 16 amino acids. CDR1 and CDR2 from the germline V gene are SGHRS and YFSETQ. After removal of 2 bases from V and 1 base from J, the junction contained 6 bases not matched to a gene. The CDR3 DNA follows: TGCGCCAGCAGCTTCAGACAGGGGGCTCCATCCTACGAGCAGTACTTC. Translation gives CASSFRQGAPSYEQYF.

The gene calls are TRBV5-6 and TRBJ2-7; no reliable D call. The CDR3 is 13 amino acids. Germline V gene data show CDR1 as SGHDT and CDR2 as YYEEEE. Deletions cut 1 base from V and 2 bases from J, with 7 bases between. CDR3 in DNA: TGTGCCAGCAGCTTGCTCCAGACCTACGAGCAGTACTTC. It is translated as CASSLLQTYEQYF.

V gene TRBV25-1 combines with J gene TRBJ1-4; D uncertain. In germline, CDR1 is MGHDK, CDR2 SYGVNS. The CDR3 spans 15 residues. V dropped 6 bases and J dropped 7 bases, with 18 bases sitting between them. This CDR3 is CASSKTTLRGEKLFF. In DNA form, the CDR3 reads TGTGCCAGCAGCAAGACGACTCTCCGGGGTGAAAAACTGTTTTTT.

This clonotype was observed once. The chain combines TRBV5-1 with TRBJ2-7, with D possibly matching TRBD2 (6 bases). CDR3 length: 18 residues. V was pared by 4 bases and J by 3 bases, with 26 bases between. The germline gives CDR1 SGHRS, CDR2 YFSETQ. The CDR3 loop reads CASSRGTASYLGIYEQYF. The CDR3 DNA reads as TGCGCCAGCAGCCGAGGGACTGCTTCCTACCTAGGGATCTACGAGCAGTACTTC.

The CDR3 DNA sequence: TGTGCCAGCACTCAGAGGTCTTTTTCCTACGAGCAGTACTTC. It specifies CASTQRSFSYEQYF. This chain connects TRBV6-6 to TRBJ2-7; D is uncertain. V was pared by 7 bases and J by 1 base, with 14 bases between. This CDR3 has 14 residues. Per germline, CDR1 MNHNY and CDR2 SVGAGI (reference sequence).

The chain is built from TRBV25-1 and TRBJ2-1; no reliable D call. Germline CDR1 is MGHDK and CDR2 is SYGVNS. Trimming removed 3 bases at V and 7 bases at J, with 7 bases between. The CDR3 length is 12 residues. CDR3 region: CASSEVQNEQFF. As DNA, the CDR3 is TGTGCCAGCAGTGAGGTGCAGAATGAGCAGTTCTTC. The full variable domain, in which reference TRBV25-1 and TRBJ2-1 provide the parts outside the CDR3, is EADIYQTPRYLVIGTGKKITLECSQTMGHDKMYWYQQDPGMELHLIHYSYGVNSTEKGDLSSESTVSRIRTEHFPLTLESARPSHTSQYLCASSEVQNEQFFGPGTRLTVL.

The chain joins TRBV14 to TRBJ1-4; 8 positions agree with TRBD1. The junction had 8 bases not matched to a gene; V was cut back by 4 bases and J by 7 bases. The germline V gene encodes CDR1 SGHDN and CDR2 FVKESK. The CDR3 length is 15 residues. The CDR3 reads CASSLDGTGAEKLFF. The CDR3 DNA reads as TGTGCCAGCAGCCTAGACGGGACAGGCGCTGAAAAACTGTTTTTT.

This clonotype occurred a few times. The rearrangement joins TRBV4-3 to TRBJ2-1; the D gene could be TRBD1 or TRBD2 (5 bases each). The CDR3 is 20 amino acids. With 1 base removed from V and 0 bases from J, the gap between germline ends came to 22 bases. Germline V lookup: CDR1 LGHNA, CDR2 YSLEER. CDR3 loop: CASSQGGKRRSGSSYNEQFF. In DNA, the CDR3 is TGCGCCAGCAGCCAAGGGGGGAAGAGGCGGAGCGGCAGCTCCTACAATGAGCAGTTCTTC.

The chain carries TRBV19 and TRBJ1-1; no firm D call. The V end was cut by 7 bases, the J end by 1 base, with 16 bases between. The CDR3 spans 15 residues. Looked up from germline, CDR1 is LNHDA and CDR2 is SQIVND (reference sequence). CDR3 region: CASIPRDSANTEAFF. In DNA, the CDR3 is TGTGCCAGTATCCCAAGGGATAGTGCGAACACTGAAGCTTTCTTT.

In this sample, this clonotype turned up a few times. This chain uses TRBV7-3 with TRBJ2-3; D unclear. Trimming left V 1 base short and J 2 bases short, with 10 bases between. This CDR3 spans 15 amino acids. CDR1 and CDR2 (germline): SGHTA, FQGTGA. CDR3 in amino acids: CASSLNPEITDTQYF. The CDR3 DNA sequence: TGTGCCAGCAGCTTAAATCCAGAAATCACAGATACGCAGTATTTT.

This clonotype was observed a handful of times. CDR3 sequence: CASSVGRGEQFF. In nucleotides, the CDR3 is TGTGCCAGCAGTGTGGGGCGGGGGGAGCAGTTCTTC. V is TRBV2 and J is TRBJ2-1; 7 nucleotides match TRBD2. This CDR3 contains 12 residues. Germline trimming cut 4 bases from V and 10 bases from J; bases unmatched to any gene: 4. CDR1 is SNHLY, CDR2 FYNNEI, per germline. The full variable domain, in which reference TRBV2 and TRBJ2-1 provide the parts outside the CDR3, is EPEVTQTPSHQVTQMGQEVILRCVPISNHLYFYWYRQILGQKVEFLVSFYNNEISEKSEIFDDQFSVERPDGSNFTLKIRSTKLEDSAMYFCASSVGRGEQFFGPGTRLTVL.

This clonotype was seen many times. This rearrangement joins TRBV29-1 to TRBJ2-3, with a possible D match to TRBD2 (5 bases). Germline-derived CDR1 and CDR2 are SQVTM and ANQGSEA. The CDR3 runs to 11 residues. Trimming cost V 4 bases and J 4 bases, with 6 bases left between them. CDR3 coding DNA: TGCAGCGTTGGACTACCAGATACGCAGTATTTT. This encodes CSVGLPDTQYF.

The gene calls are TRBV24-1 and TRBJ1-4; no reliable D call. This CDR3 is 13 amino acids long. V was pared by 11 bases and J by 4 bases, with 13 bases between. Germline V lookup: CDR1 KGHDR, CDR2 SFDVKD. CDR3 coding DNA: TGTGCCATGACGTGGTCTCATAATGAAAAACTGTTTTTT. Translation: CAMTWSHNEKLFF.

This rearrangement joins TRBV7-9 to TRBJ1-2; no clear D. Deletions cut 5 bases from V and 4 bases from J, with 17 bases between. Germline CDR1 SEHNR, CDR2 FQNEAQ (reference sequence). The CDR3 runs 15 residues. The CDR3 reads CASSHSGLFGYGYTF. CDR3 coding DNA: TGTGCCAGCAGCCATAGCGGGCTTTTTGGCTATGGCTACACCTTC. Full variable domain (rest looked up from reference TRBV7-9 and TRBJ1-2): DTGVSQNPRHKITKRGQNVTFRCDPISEHNRLYWYRQTLGQGPEFLTYFQNEAQLEKSRLLSDRFSAERPKGSFSTLEIQRTEQGDSAMYLCASSHSGLFGYGYTFGSGTRLTVV.

This clonotype was recorded a few times. The gene calls are TRBV7-2 and TRBJ2-3; 8 nucleotides line up with TRBD2. Losses at the gene ends were 5 bases for V and 2 bases for J; bases not matched to a gene: 6. The CDR3 covers 15 residues. The germline CDR1 and CDR2 sequences are SGHTA and FQGNSA. The CDR3 reads CASSTGLAYTDTQYF. DNA for the CDR3: TGTGCCAGCAGCACAGGACTAGCCTACACAGATACGCAGTATTTT.

The V and J genes are TRBV7-9 and TRBJ1-2, with D tentatively TRBD1 (5 bases). The CDR3 has 14 residues. The V end was cut by 0 bases, the J end by 10 bases, with 15 bases between. Germline V gene sequence: CDR1 SEHNR, CDR2 FQNEAQ (reference sequence). The CDR3 DNA sequence: TGTGCCAGCAGCTTAGCCGCACGGGGCATAGACTACACCTTC. Amino acids: CASSLAARGIDYTF.

This clonotype was detected a few times. The CDR3 here is CASSLSGRAHNEQFF. CDR3 nucleotides: TGTGCCAGCTCACTGAGCGGGAGGGCCCACAATGAGCAGTTCTTC. The chain uses TRBV18 and TRBJ2-1, with TRBD2 matching over 10 bases. The germline V gene encodes CDR1 KGHSH and CDR2 LQKENI. V lost 4 bases, J lost 5 bases, and 5 bases stayed unmatched. CDR3 length equals 15 residues.